The 30 T cell receptor beta chains in this list originate from one sample, sequenced in a study of cytomegalovirus exposure and HLA in healthy donors (dated by TCRdb to about 2017). The library was built by means of the immunoSEQ multiplex PCR assay. For the multiplex PCR, a mixture combining 60 forward primers for TCR Vbeta segments and 13 reverse primers for TCR Jbeta segments was used. In its TCRdb copy, this immuneACCESS table keeps in-frame sequences only and misses some clones. Where compared with another copy, unresolved V genes explain less than half of these, and the others have no known cause. This sample gives 150,000 to 200,000 clones in total; 62% of them show up just once. The ten largest clonotypes hold about 2.9% of the sample. The sample comprised PBMCs. Receptors originate from a man aged 40-55 years in good health and CMV-seronegative.

The chain is built from TRBV29-1 and TRBJ2-3; 11 bases align to TRBD2. The junction had 5 bases not matched to a gene; V was cut back by 5 bases and J by 1 base. Germline CDR1 and CDR2: SQVTM and ANQGSEA. The CDR3 spans 15 residues. CDR3 protein: CSVTSGGPGTDTQYF. The CDR3 DNA follows: TGCAGCGTTACTAGCGGGGGTCCAGGCACAGATACGCAGTATTTT.

This chain uses TRBV19 with TRBJ2-2, with 7 bases aligning to TRBD2. This CDR3 spans 14 amino acids. Germline V gene data show CDR1 as LNHDA and CDR2 as SQIVND (reference sequence). Losses at the gene ends were 5 bases for V and 4 bases for J; bases not matched to a gene: 4. In DNA, the CDR3 is TGTGCCAGTAGTCTCACTAGCGCCACCGGGGAGCTGTTTTTT. Protein: CASSLTSATGELFF.

This clone was recorded once. V gene TRBV6-5 combines with J gene TRBJ2-5; D perhaps matches TRBD1 (5 bases). Germline V gene lookup returns CDR1 MNHEY and CDR2 SVGAGI. The CDR3 contains 14 residues. V lost 0 bases and J 7 bases, leaving 12 bases between the germline ends. In DNA, the CDR3 is TGTGCCAGCAGTTACTCTTACAGTCAGGGGACCCAGTACTTC. Its protein product is CASSYSYSQGTQYF.

This clone turned up a few times. The gene calls are TRBV6-1 and TRBJ1-5; weak D call: TRBD1 (6 bases). Germline CDR1 reads MNHNS; CDR2 reads SASEGT. Trimming pared 7 bases from V and 7 bases from J, leaving 14 bases between. The CDR3 has 13 residues. The DNA for the CDR3 is TGTGCCAGCACCTCAGGGGTGGGCCAGCCCCAGCATTTT. It codes for CASTSGVGQPQHF.

This clone is a singleton in its sample. The chain is built from TRBV11-2 and TRBJ2-1; D possibly corresponds to TRBD1 (5 bases). The V and J ends lost 0 bases and 8 bases respectively, with 14 bases between them. Germline V gene data show CDR1 as SGHAT and CDR2 as FQNNGV. The CDR3 extends over 15 amino acids. CDR3 region: CASSLEYGAVDEQFF. The CDR3 coding sequence is TGTGCCAGCAGCTTAGAGTATGGGGCCGTCGATGAGCAGTTCTTC.

The chain recombines TRBV5-1 with TRBJ2-3, with D possibly matching TRBD2 (5 bases). Between the trimmed V and J ends, which lost 1 base and 1 base, there was a span of 10 bases. Per the germline V gene, CDR1 is SGHRS and CDR2 is YFSETQ. The CDR3 contains 15 residues. The CDR3 DNA is TGCGCCAGCAGCTTGTCCGGGGATGGCACAGATACGCAGTATTTT. It translates to CASSLSGDGTDTQYF. Supplemented by reference TRBV5-1 and TRBJ2-3, the full variable domain reads KAGVTQTPRYLIKTRGQQVTLSCSPISGHRSVSWYQQTPGQGLQFLFEYFSETQRNKGNFPGRFSGRQFSNSRSEMNVSTLELGDSALYLCASSLSGDGTDTQYFGPGTRLTVL.

This clone was found a few times. The CDR3 nucleotides are TGTGCCAGCAGTGAAGCGCGGGGGAGCGAGCAGTACTTC. This codes for CASSEARGSEQYF. The chain uses TRBV6-1 and TRBJ2-7; 7 bases match TRBD2. CDR3 size: 13 residues. From germline, CDR1 is MNHNS and CDR2 SASEGT. Losses at the gene ends were 0 bases for V and 6 bases for J; bases not matched to a gene: 2.

The chain employs TRBV14 and TRBJ1-1; D is perhaps TRBD1 (6 bases). In germline, CDR1 is SGHDN, CDR2 FVKESK. This CDR3 region has 16 residues. Trimming took off 3 bases at V and 1 base at J, with 15 bases between the two ends. CDR3 region: CASSQVRPTGNTEAFF. The CDR3, as DNA: TGTGCCAGCAGCCAGGTCCGGCCGACAGGGAACACTGAAGCTTTCTTT. Full variable domain (outside the CDR3, taken from reference TRBV14 and TRBJ1-1): EAGVTQFPSHSVIEKGQTVTLRCDPISGHDNLYWYRRVMGKEIKFLLHFVKESKQDESGMPNNRFLAERTGGTYSTLKVQPAELEDSGVYFCASSQVRPTGNTEAFFGQGTRLTVV.

The chain couples TRBV10-2 to TRBJ2-2; 7 positions agree with TRBD2. CDR1 and CDR2 from the germline V gene are WSHSY and SAAADI. This CDR3 has 14 residues. V dropped 3 bases and J dropped 4; count of bases not matched to a gene: 2. The CDR3 DNA reads as TGCGCCAGCAGTGACCCGGGGGGCACCGGGGAGCTGTTTTTT. Its protein product is CASSDPGGTGELFF.

This clone was counted between two and nine times. The rearrangement uses TRBV7-9 and TRBJ1-4, with unresolved D. The CDR3 totals 12 residues. Trimming pared 1 base from V and 7 bases from J, leaving 4 bases between. CDR1 is SEHNR and CDR2 is FQNEAQ in the germline V gene (reference sequence). For the CDR3, the DNA is TGTGCCAGCAGCTTAGGCGGTGAAAAACTGTTTTTT. Translation gives CASSLGGEKLFF.

This chain uses TRBV19 with TRBJ2-5, with D perhaps TRBD1 (5 bases). The length of the CDR3 is 17 residues. V shed 3 bases and J shed 11 bases, with 28 bases lying between them. CDR1 is LNHDA, CDR2 SQIVND, per germline (reference sequence). The CDR3 coding sequence is TGTGCCAGTAGTATCGTAGGGGCCCTCACTGCTTCTACGGAGCAGTACTTC. As protein: CASSIVGALTASTEQYF.

This clone was counted between two and nine times. This chain links TRBV27 with TRBJ2-5; the D is unclear. The CDR3 has 15 amino acids. CDR1 is MNHEY and CDR2 is SMNVEV in the germline V gene (reference sequence). V was clipped by 6 bases and J by 4 bases, with 18 bases between them. For the CDR3, the DNA is TGTGCCAGCAGCCGAGGCCCAAGACGGATAGAGACCCAGTACTTC. Translating it yields CASSRGPRRIETQYF.

This chain links TRBV25-1 with TRBJ1-3, with a tentative D call TRBD1 (6 bases). CDR1 MGHDK and CDR2 SYGVNS come from the germline V gene. This CDR3 is 16 amino acids long. V lost 5 bases and J lost 3, with 17 bases in between. The CDR3 DNA is TGTGCCAGCAGTCTACATAGGGACATTGATGGAAACACCATATATTTT. Protein sequence: CASSLHRDIDGNTIYF.

V usage is TRBV19 and J usage is TRBJ2-3; 10 bases map to TRBD2. After removal of 0 bases from V and 2 bases from J, the junction contained 5 bases not matched to a gene. The CDR3 runs to 17 residues. Germline V gives CDR1 LNHDA, CDR2 SQIVND (reference sequence). For the CDR3, the DNA is TGTGCCAGTAGTATAGATGTAGCGGGAGGACTCACAGATACGCAGTATTTT. Translation: CASSIDVAGGLTDTQYF. Full variable domain (remainder filled in from reference TRBV19 and TRBJ2-3): DGGITQSPKYLFRKEGQNVTLSCEQNLNHDAMYWYRQDPGQGLRLIYYSQIVNDFQKGDIAEGYSVSREKKESFPLTVTSAQKNPTAFYLCASSIDVAGGLTDTQYFGPGTRLTVL.

The V gene is TRBV5-4, the J gene TRBJ2-5, with 11 positions matching TRBD2. Germline trimming cut 2 bases from V and 2 bases from J; bases unmatched to any gene: 2. The CDR3 runs 15 residues. From germline, CDR1 is SGHNT and CDR2 YYREEE (reference sequence). The CDR3 DNA reads as TGTGCCAGCAGCTTCCCTAGCGGGAGGCAAGAGACCCAGTACTTC. Translating it yields CASSFPSGRQETQYF.

The chain recombines TRBV9 with TRBJ1-1; 7 positions agree with TRBD1. Germline CDR1 and CDR2: SGDLS and YYNGEE. This CDR3 is built from 16 residues. J lost 2 bases, V lost 0 bases, and 7 bases had no gene match. The CDR3 nucleotides read TGTGCCAGCAGCGTAGGACAGGGCACTGGAAACACTGAAGCTTTCTTT. Protein sequence: CASSVGQGTGNTEAFF.

The chain uses TRBV27 and TRBJ2-1; TRBD1 matches at 8 bases. Germline CDR1 reads MNHEY; CDR2 reads SMNVEV (reference sequence). The V segment lost 5 bases and the J segment 3 bases; nucleotides outside the gene matches: 6. The CDR3 runs 15 residues. CDR3 bases: TGTGCCAGCAGTCCCCGACAGGGGCTCTACAATGAGCAGTTCTTC. It specifies CASSPRQGLYNEQFF.

This clone has only a few counts. The chain carries TRBV11-2 and TRBJ1-1; D remains ambiguous. The CDR3 covers 13 residues. Trimming left V 5 bases short and J 3 bases short, with 10 bases between. The V gene's germline CDR1 is SGHAT and CDR2 FQNNGV. This CDR3 is CASSVNRDTEAFF. The CDR3 nucleotides are TGTGCCAGCAGCGTTAACCGGGACACTGAAGCTTTCTTT.

The rearrangement joins TRBV4-1 to TRBJ2-7; TRBD1 matches at 7 bases. Germline V gene data show CDR1 as MGHRA and CDR2 as YSYEKL. The CDR3 loop spans 14 amino acids. Germline trimming cut 3 bases from V and 5 bases from J; bases unmatched to any gene: 7. The CDR3 DNA follows: TGCGCCAGCAGCCACCCGACAGGGTCCAACGAGCAGTACTTC. It encodes CASSHPTGSNEQYF.

This clone has only a few counts. V usage is TRBV6-1 and J usage is TRBJ1-5; D is undetermined. The CDR3 has 17 residues. V shed 4 bases and J shed 0 bases, with 16 bases lying between them. Germline assignment: CDR1 MNHNS and CDR2 SASEGT. CDR3 in DNA: TGTGCCAGCAGTGCCTTGGAGGGAAGTCTTAGCAATCAGCCCCAGCATTTT. Protein sequence: CASSALEGSLSNQPQHF.

This clone was picked up one time. The CDR3 DNA follows: TGTGCCAGCAGCTTTAGGGGGGGGCATGGGGATACGCAGTATTTT. Translating it yields CASSFRGGHGDTQYF. This chain uses TRBV7-2 with TRBJ2-3; possibly TRBD2 for D (7 bases). The CDR3 is 15 residues long. In germline, CDR1 is SGHTA, CDR2 FQGNSA. Trimming removed 3 bases from V and 6 bases from J, with 16 bases in between.

V usage is TRBV11-3 and J usage is TRBJ2-2; D is unclear. The length of the CDR3 is 15 residues. The V gene's germline CDR1 is SGHNT and CDR2 YENEEA. Trimming removed 4 bases at V and 0 bases at J, with 9 bases between. CDR3 protein: CASSSRHTNTGELFF. CDR3 nucleotide sequence: TGTGCCAGCAGCTCCCGACATACGAACACCGGGGAGCTGTTTTTT.

This clone was picked up one time. The chain has TRBV7-8 and TRBJ2-7, with TRBD2 matching 7 bases. J gave up 7 bases and V 5 bases, and 11 bases lay outside the gene matches. The CDR3 covers 14 residues. Germline-derived CDR1 and CDR2 are SGHVS and FQNEAQ. CDR3 DNA sequence: TGTGCCAGCAGCATTAGCGGGTCCGGGGGAGAGCAGTACTTC. This codes for CASSISGSGGEQYF.

The CDR3, as DNA: TGTGCCAGCAGCCAAATTTTTCAGGGAGGCCTTACTGGGGCCAACGTCCTGACTTTC. Translation: CASSQIFQGGLTGANVLTF. The rearrangement links TRBV14 to TRBJ2-6; weak D call: TRBD2 (6 bases). The V end lost 2 bases, the J end lost 2 bases, and 19 bases lay between the germline ends. CDR1 is SGHDN, CDR2 FVKESK, per germline. The length of the CDR3 is 19 residues.

The genes are TRBV7-3 and TRBJ2-3, with 8 bases aligning to TRBD2. The germline gives CDR1 SGHTA, CDR2 FQGTGA. CDR3 length: 15 residues. The V segment lost 4 bases and the J segment 1 base; nucleotides outside the gene matches: 4. The CDR3 DNA is TGTGCCAGCAGCTCACCAGCGGGAGGCACAGATACGCAGTATTTT. Translating gives CASSSPAGGTDTQYF. The full variable domain, rest sourced from reference TRBV7-3 and TRBJ2-3, is GAGVSQTPSNKVTEKGKYVELRCDPISGHTALYWYRQSLGQGPEFLIYFQGTGAADDSGLPNDRFFAVRPEGSVSTLKIQRTERGDSAVYLCASSSPAGGTDTQYFGPGTRLTVL.

V and J are TRBV5-4 and TRBJ2-4; possible D gene TRBD1, 6 bases. CDR1 and CDR2 (germline): SGHNT, YYREEE (reference sequence). Trimming removed 3 bases from V and 1 base from J, with 14 bases in between. CDR3 length equals 16 residues. The CDR3 loop is CASSSDRLGAKNIQYF. The CDR3, as DNA: TGTGCCAGCAGCTCCGACAGGTTGGGGGCCAAAAACATTCAGTACTTC.

This chain connects TRBV28 to TRBJ1-6; D is ambiguous. Germline V gives CDR1 MDHEN, CDR2 SYDVKM. Trimming shortened V by 6 bases and J by 8 bases, and 5 bases separated the two germline ends. The length of the CDR3 is 11 residues. The CDR3 is CASSRYSPLHF. CDR3 sequence (DNA): TGTGCCAGCAGCCGTTATTCACCCCTCCACTTT.

This chain links TRBV7-2 with TRBJ2-3; 7 bases fit TRBD2. CDR1 is SGHTA, CDR2 FQGNSA, per germline. The CDR3 length is 15 residues. Germline trimming cut 1 base from V and 0 bases from J; bases unmatched to any gene: 1. The CDR3 coding sequence is TGTGCCAGCAGCTTAGTTAGCGGGAGCACAGATACGCAGTATTTT. Protein sequence: CASSLVSGSTDTQYF.

The chain recombines TRBV4-2 with TRBJ1-4; TRBD1 agrees at 9 bases. The CDR3 runs 16 residues. The J segment lost 6 bases and the V segment lost 1 base, leaving 6 bases of the junction unmatched. CDR1 LGHNA and CDR2 YNFKEQ come from the germline V gene. The CDR3 reads CASSQVTGGRDEKLFF. The CDR3 DNA reads TGTGCCAGCAGCCAAGTAACAGGGGGCAGGGATGAAAAACTGTTTTTT.

CDR3 coding DNA: TGTGCCAGCAGCCAAGATCTAGGGGACTCAAACTTACCAGATACGCAGTATTTT. As protein: CASSQDLGDSNLPDTQYF. This sequence joins TRBV4-2 and TRBJ2-3; tentative D call: TRBD2 (6 bases). The CDR3 covers 18 residues. V lost 0 bases, J lost 4 bases, and 20 bases lay in between. The germline V gene encodes CDR1 LGHNA and CDR2 YNFKEQ.